This T cell receptor beta chain emerged from a study of blood T cell repertoires in COVID-19. At the level of the study: Specimens from acute and convalescent COVID-19 originated in the United States, Italy and Spain. From T cells, B-cell-depleted T cells, or PBMCs came the material, which was cDNA or gDNA.

The protocol was immunoSEQ multiplex PCR, while the TCRdb copy is restricted to in-frame clones and leaves out a portion. Seen here are about 380,000 clones, roughly 91% observed once, and the top ten hold roughly 1.2%. Membership in each cohort depended on participant-reported clinical history. Donors of Cohort 3 who recovered were those that had two negative PCRs, clearance, or symptom resolution. The receptor was derived from a woman between 18 and 29 years old who had recovered from COVID-19. Input material: PBMCs or T cells enriched from blood (not recorded which).

The CDR3 region has the DNA TGTGCCAGAACAGGGGGCGGCTACACCTTC. Residues: CARTGGGYTF. The rearrangement links TRBV2 to TRBJ1-2; 9 bases agree with TRBD1. V trimming: 9 bases; J trimming: 8 bases; junction bases outside the gene matches: 1. CDR1 is SNHLY and CDR2 is FYNNEI in the germline V gene. The CDR3 consists of 10 residues. Variable domain in full (rest from reference TRBV2 and TRBJ1-2): EPEVTQTPSHQVTQMGQEVILRCVPISNHLYFYWYRQILGQKVEFLVSFYNNEISEKSEIFDDQFSVERPDGSNFTLKIRSTKLEDSAMYFCARTGGGYTFGSGTRLTVV.